Each of the 17 T cell receptor beta chains below was sequenced from the same sample in a study of blood T cell repertoires in COVID-19. Repertoires were generated with immunoSEQ multiplex PCR, while TCRdb's copy carries only in-frame clones and drops some. The table records some 200,000 clones, approximately 88% of them present only once. Sequences were obtained from PBMCs or T cells enriched from blood (not recorded which). These receptors all stem from a man younger than 35 with acute COVID-19.

The chain recombines TRBV28 with TRBJ2-5; a possible D gene is TRBD2 (6 bases). Germline V gene data show CDR1 as MDHEN and CDR2 as SYDVKM. V was clipped by 5 bases and J by 2 bases, with 18 bases between them. CDR3 length: 16 amino acids. The CDR3 DNA reads TGTGCCAGCAGTCCCCCCTCGGGGGACTTACAAGAGACCCAGTACTTC. Translated: CASSPPSGDLQETQYF. Using reference TRBV28 and TRBJ2-5 for the parts outside the CDR3, the full variable domain is DVKVTQSSRYLVKRTGEKVFLECVQDMDHENMFWYRQDPGLGLRLIYFSYDVKMKEKGDIPEGYSVSREKKERFSLILESASTNQTSMYLCASSPPSGDLQETQYFGPGTRLLVL.

The chain employs TRBV14 and TRBJ2-2; weak D call: TRBD2 (7 bases). Germline CDR1 SGHDN, CDR2 FVKESK. Trimming pared 6 bases from V and 0 bases from J, leaving 14 bases between. This CDR3 comprises 16 residues. CDR3 nucleotide sequence: TGTGCCAGCAGTAGGGGGGGCCTCGCGAACACCGGGGAGCTGTTTTTT. It yields the protein CASSRGGLANTGELFF.

This chain joins TRBV5-1 and TRBJ2-1, with TRBD2 identical over 10 bases. This CDR3 spans 19 amino acids. Germline CDR1 SGHRS, CDR2 YFSETQ. Germline trimming cut 2 bases from V and 0 bases from J; bases unmatched to any gene: 11. The CDR3 DNA reads TGCGCCAGCAGCTTCCCCGGGACTAGCGCGGCCGGCTCCTACAATGAGCAGTTCTTC. This codes for CASSFPGTSAAGSYNEQFF. Together with reference TRBV5-1 and TRBJ2-1, the CDR3 gives the full variable domain: KAGVTQTPRYLIKTRGQQVTLSCSPISGHRSVSWYQQTPGQGLQFLFEYFSETQRNKGNFPGRFSGRQFSNSRSEMNVSTLELGDSALYLCASSFPGTSAAGSYNEQFFGPGTRLTVL.

The CDR3 bases are TGTGCCAGCAGTCCTTTAGGGGGGGCGGCCGATTCCTACGAGCAGTACTTC. Its protein is CASSPLGGAADSYEQYF. This chain joins TRBV28 and TRBJ2-7; D perhaps matches TRBD2 (7 bases). Trimming removed 5 bases from V and 1 base from J, with 21 bases in between. CDR1 is MDHEN, CDR2 SYDVKM, per germline. The CDR3 is 17 residues long.

The chain carries TRBV2 and TRBJ2-4, with 9 bases identical to TRBD2. Germline V gene sequence: CDR1 SNHLY, CDR2 FYNNEI. With 6 bases clipped from V and 0 bases from J, the junction kept 15 bases outside the gene matches. CDR3 length equals 19 residues. The CDR3 protein is CASRPGVAGVLLAKNIQYF. In DNA, the CDR3 is TGTGCCAGCAGGCCCGGGGTAGCGGGAGTGCTACTAGCCAAAAACATTCAGTACTTC.

The gene calls are TRBV9 and TRBJ1-3, with 10 positions matching TRBD1. The CDR3 is made up of 16 amino acids. From germline, CDR1 is SGDLS and CDR2 YYNGEE. The junction had 11 bases not matched to a gene; V was cut back by 4 bases and J by 7 bases. The CDR3 sequence is CASSTQTGGDRNTIYF. The CDR3 region has the DNA TGTGCCAGCAGCACACAGACAGGGGGCGATCGGAACACCATATATTTT.

This clone was observed a few times. The chain joins TRBV15 to TRBJ1-2, with D perhaps TRBD1 (5 bases). From germline, CDR1 is LNHNV and CDR2 YYDKDF (reference sequence). This CDR3 contains 15 residues. The germline V and J ends were trimmed by 0 bases and 4 bases, with 12 bases remaining between them. As DNA, the CDR3 is TGTGCCACCAGCAGAGATCAGACAGCCGTCTATGGCTACACCTTC. Its protein product is CATSRDQTAVYGYTF.

The chain joins TRBV7-9 to TRBJ2-7; 12 bases align to TRBD2. Losses at the gene ends were 0 bases for V and 4 bases for J; bases not matched to a gene: 4. The CDR3 contains 16 residues. Per the germline V gene, CDR1 is SEHNR and CDR2 is FQNEAQ (reference sequence). The CDR3 bases are TGTGCCAGCAGCTTAGCTGAGACTAGCGGGAGATACGAGCAGTACTTC. It codes for CASSLAETSGRYEQYF.

The chain carries TRBV4-3 and TRBJ2-5; D is possibly TRBD1 (6 bases). This CDR3 region has 16 residues. V was trimmed by 0 bases and J by 3 bases, leaving 14 bases between them. Germline V gives CDR1 LGHNA, CDR2 YSLEER. CDR3: CASSQEIGQPKETQYF. CDR3 coding DNA: TGCGCCAGCAGCCAAGAAATAGGACAGCCTAAAGAGACCCAGTACTTC.

This chain joins TRBV30 and TRBJ2-1; 8 bases match TRBD1. The junction had 8 bases not matched to a gene; V was cut back by 2 bases and J by 8 bases. This CDR3 has 14 residues. Germline V CDR1 and CDR2: GTSNPN, SVGIG (reference sequence). Here the CDR3 DNA reads TGTGCCTGGAGTTTGGACAGGGTGAACCATGAGCAGTTCTTC. Its protein product is CAWSLDRVNHEQFF.

This clone was recorded once. The rearrangement joins TRBV7-3 to TRBJ1-4; 7 positions match TRBD1. The trim removed 5 bases at V and 5 bases at J, leaving 8 bases unmatched. Germline values: CDR1 SGHTA, CDR2 FQGTGA. The CDR3 covers 15 residues. CDR3 amino acids: CASSLRTGRNEKLFF. CDR3 nucleotide sequence: TGTGCCAGCAGCCTTCGGACAGGAAGGAATGAAAAACTGTTTTTT.

This rearrangement joins TRBV5-5 to TRBJ1-4; D gene unclear. The CDR3 consists of 14 residues. V was shortened by 2 bases and J by 2 bases, with 7 bases between the two germline ends. Germline V gene sequence: CDR1 SGHKS, CDR2 YYEKEE (reference sequence). The CDR3 DNA sequence: TGTGCCAGCAGCTTTCGGGGTACTAATGAAAAACTGTTTTTT. Translation: CASSFRGTNEKLFF.

V and J are TRBV28 and TRBJ1-1; TRBD1 agrees at 8 bases. This CDR3 is 17 amino acids long. V shed 3 bases, J shed 1 base, and the junction held 10 bases outside the gene matches. Germline lookup yields CDR1 MDHEN and CDR2 SYDVKM. CDR3 sequence: CASSFVGRGLRNTEAFF. The CDR3 DNA sequence: TGTGCCAGCAGTTTTGTGGGCAGGGGGCTTAGGAACACTGAAGCTTTCTTT.

The CDR3 reads CASGRGPVTDTQYF. The CDR3 DNA is TGTGCCAGCGGCAGGGGGCCTGTGACAGATACGCAGTATTTT. The chain is built from TRBV6-5 and TRBJ2-3; 8 nucleotides align to TRBD1. V trimming: 8 bases; J trimming: 3 bases; junction bases outside the gene matches: 7. Germline V gene data show CDR1 as MNHEY and CDR2 as SVGAGI. This CDR3 region has 14 residues.

This clone appeared a single time. This rearrangement joins TRBV3-1 (or the pseudogene TRBV3-2) to TRBJ1-2; D gene uncertain. This CDR3 region has 16 residues. Per the germline V gene, CDR1 is LGHDT and CDR2 is YNNKEL (reference sequence). V lost 0 bases and J lost 4, with 15 bases in between. The CDR3 spells CASSQDYSPTSYGYTF. The CDR3 DNA follows: TGTGCCAGCAGCCAAGACTACAGCCCTACTTCCTATGGCTACACCTTC.

This sequence joins TRBV28 and TRBJ2-7; 7 positions match TRBD1. The CDR3 consists of 17 residues. Unmatched junction bases numbered 14, after V lost 3 bases and J lost 3 bases. Germline V CDR1 and CDR2: MDHEN, SYDVKM. The CDR3 DNA sequence: TGTGCCAGCAGTTTTTGGAGTTTGGGGACAGAGGACTACGAGCAGTACTTC. Translation: CASSFWSLGTEDYEQYF.

This chain links TRBV4-2 with TRBJ2-7, with 7 nucleotides matching TRBD2. This CDR3 region has 15 residues. CDR1 is LGHNA and CDR2 is YNFKEQ in the germline V gene. Unmatched junction bases numbered 7, after V lost 3 bases and J lost 2 bases. The CDR3 coding sequence is TGTGCCAGCAGCCAGGGAGGGGCAGGGACCTACGAGCAGTACTTC. Translating gives CASSQGGAGTYEQYF.